These 15 T cell receptor beta chains originate from one sample sequenced in a study of CD8 T cells in ankylosing spondylitis. TCRdb called the 5' RACE reads again in MiXCR, with one record for every CDR3 protein. The sample has fewer than 250,000 distinct CDR3 sequences, 8% to 11% seen once. Sequencing used blood, either unsorted or a sorted T cell fraction (not recorded which). The receptor source for this set is a male donor with ankylosing spondylitis or in good health (not recorded which).

The chain couples TRBV28 to TRBJ2-1; possibly TRBD1 for D (5 bases). In germline, CDR1 is MDHEN, CDR2 SYDVKM. Trimming left V 2 bases short and J 12 bases short, with 11 bases between. The CDR3 covers 12 residues. CDR3 amino acids: CASSLRGRAQFF. DNA of the CDR3: TGTGCCAGCAGTTTAAGAGGCAGGGCGCAGTTCTTC. The whole variable domain, filled in from reference TRBV28 and TRBJ2-1, reads DVKVTQSSRYLVKRTGEKVFLECVQDMDHENMFWYRQDPGLGLRLIYFSYDVKMKEKGDIPEGYSVSREKKERFSLILESASTNQTSMYLCASSLRGRAQFFGPGTRLTVL.

This clonotype has at least ten counts. The V call is TRBV28, the J call TRBJ2-1, with a tentative D call TRBD2 (6 bases). Germline-derived CDR1 and CDR2 are MDHEN and SYDVKM. Trimming left V 1 base short and J 9 bases short, with 13 bases between. The CDR3 is 14 amino acids. CDR3 sequence (DNA): TGTGCCAGCAGTTTATCGGGGGACCTCAGTGAGCAGTTCTTC. Protein product: CASSLSGDLSEQFF.

This clonotype was found a few times. This chain joins TRBV5-1 and TRBJ1-5, with D perhaps matching TRBD1 (5 bases). This CDR3 is 15 amino acids long. Germline CDR1 reads SGHRS; CDR2 reads YFSETQ. Between the trimmed V and J ends, which lost 4 bases and 4 bases, there was a span of 15 bases. CDR3 sequence (DNA): TGCGCCAGCAGCCTGGACCCCCGGGGGAATCAGCCCCAGCATTTT. Protein: CASSLDPRGNQPQHF. Together with reference TRBV5-1 and TRBJ1-5, the CDR3 gives the full variable domain: KAGVTQTPRYLIKTRGQQVTLSCSPISGHRSVSWYQQTPGQGLQFLFEYFSETQRNKGNFPGRFSGRQFSNSRSEMNVSTLELGDSALYLCASSLDPRGNQPQHFGDGTRLSIL.

This clonotype was counted only a few times. This chain joins TRBV6-1 and TRBJ2-5, with a weak D call TRBD1 (5 bases). The CDR3 consists of 14 residues. Trimming removed 7 bases at V and 2 bases at J, with 14 bases between. CDR1 and CDR2 (germline): MNHNS, SASEGT. The CDR3 reads CASMRQQEQETQYF. CDR3 DNA sequence: TGTGCCAGCATGAGGCAACAGGAACAAGAGACCCAGTACTTC.

This clonotype was detected only a few times. This chain connects TRBV12-3 or TRBV12-4 to TRBJ1-1, with D tentatively TRBD1 (6 bases). The CDR3 is 14 residues long. Trimming removed 3 bases at V and 2 bases at J, with 10 bases between. CDR3 in DNA: TGTGCCAGCAGTTTGGCAGGGGACAACACTGAAGCTTTCTTT. Translating gives CASSLAGDNTEAFF.

This clonotype was counted at least ten times. The V call is TRBV20-1, the J call TRBJ2-5; a possible D gene is TRBD2 (6 bases). The CDR3 has 12 residues. Germline assignment: CDR1 DFQATT and CDR2 SNEGSKA (reference sequence). V lost 7 bases to trimming and J lost 5 bases, with 14 bases between them. The CDR3 is CSVSRESETQYF. In nucleotides, the CDR3 is TGCAGTGTCTCCCGGGAGTCCGAGACCCAGTACTTC.

The chain links TRBV20-1 to TRBJ2-2; 9 bases match TRBD1. This CDR3 region has 13 residues. Germline CDR1 DFQATT, CDR2 SNEGSKA (reference sequence). V shed 6 bases, J shed 6 bases, and the junction held 5 bases outside the gene matches. Here the CDR3 DNA reads TGCAGTGCCCCGGACAGGGGAGCCGGGGAGCTGTTTTTT. This gives the protein CSAPDRGAGELFF.

There are a few counts of this clonotype. The genes are TRBV9 and TRBJ2-5, with D tentatively TRBD2 (5 bases). V lost 4 bases and J lost 7, with 23 bases in between. Germline values: CDR1 SGDLS, CDR2 YYNGEE. The CDR3 length is 16 residues. CDR3 in DNA: TGTGCCAGCAGCCCCCTAAGTGGGAGCGCCGGGGTGACCCAGTACTTC. Translated: CASSPLSGSAGVTQYF.

This clonotype appeared many times. V gene TRBV5-6 combines with J gene TRBJ1-1; D possibly corresponds to TRBD1 (6 bases). The germline V and J ends were trimmed by 4 bases and 4 bases, with 11 bases remaining between them. Germline loops: CDR1 SGHDT, CDR2 YYEEEE. The CDR3 is 13 residues long. The CDR3, as DNA: TGTGCCAGCAGCGTACAGGGAGGCACTGAAGCTTTCTTT. Its protein product is CASSVQGGTEAFF.

This clonotype came up many times. The chain combines TRBV29-1 with TRBJ2-2; D assignment may be TRBD1 or TRBD2 (6 bases each). Germline V CDR1 and CDR2: SQVTM, ANQGSEA. CDR3 size: 15 residues. Trimming pared 4 bases from V and 0 bases from J, leaving 12 bases between. The CDR3 sequence: CSVGAGTSNTGELFF. In DNA form, the CDR3 reads TGCAGCGTTGGGGCGGGGACATCGAACACCGGGGAGCTGTTTTTT.

This clonotype was recorded many times. In DNA, the CDR3 is TGTGCCATCAGTGATGGGGCCGGCGACCTCTATGAGCAGTTCTTC. This gives the protein CAISDGAGDLYEQFF. The gene calls are TRBV10-3 and TRBJ2-1; D might be TRBD1 (5 bases). V lost 3 bases and J 8 bases, leaving 17 bases between the germline ends. CDR1 is ENHRY and CDR2 is SYGVKD in the germline V gene. The CDR3 is 15 amino acids.

Only a few counts were recorded for this clonotype. The rearrangement uses TRBV6-1 and TRBJ1-1, with a weak D call TRBD1 (5 bases). Germline V lookup: CDR1 MNHNS, CDR2 SASEGT. CDR3 length equals 13 residues. Trimming left V 11 bases short and J 5 bases short, with 18 bases between. The CDR3 loop reads CAGGGPAGTEAFF. Here the CDR3 DNA reads TGTGCCGGGGGAGGACCGGCGGGAACTGAAGCTTTCTTT.

The chain employs TRBV6-1 and TRBJ2-1, with 13 bases aligning to TRBD2. The length of the CDR3 is 16 residues. With V trimmed by 5 bases and J by 0 bases, 1 base remained unmatched. In germline, CDR1 is MNHNS, CDR2 SASEGT. In DNA, the CDR3 is TGTGCCAGCAGTAGACTAGCGGGGGGCTCCTACAATGAGCAGTTCTTC. It is translated as CASSRLAGGSYNEQFF.

The chain couples TRBV20-1 to TRBJ2-3; possibly TRBD1 or TRBD2 for D (6 bases each). Germline V gene sequence: CDR1 DFQATT, CDR2 SNEGSKA (reference sequence). V was shortened by 4 bases and J by 2 bases, with 16 bases between the two germline ends. This CDR3 has 15 amino acids. In nucleotides, the CDR3 is TGCAGTGCTACGGGGGCTGAAGGGTACACAGATACGCAGTATTTT. Protein: CSATGAEGYTDTQYF.

This clonotype has a count of ten or more. The gene calls are TRBV7-2 and TRBJ1-1, with 7 bases aligning to TRBD1. Germline V CDR1 and CDR2: SGHTA, FQGNSA. V lost 4 bases to trimming and J lost 4 bases; unmatched junction nucleotides: 6. This CDR3 spans 14 amino acids. The CDR3 DNA sequence: TGTGCCAGCAGCTACGCAGGGACAGCCACTGAAGCTTTCTTT. Residues: CASSYAGTATEAFF.